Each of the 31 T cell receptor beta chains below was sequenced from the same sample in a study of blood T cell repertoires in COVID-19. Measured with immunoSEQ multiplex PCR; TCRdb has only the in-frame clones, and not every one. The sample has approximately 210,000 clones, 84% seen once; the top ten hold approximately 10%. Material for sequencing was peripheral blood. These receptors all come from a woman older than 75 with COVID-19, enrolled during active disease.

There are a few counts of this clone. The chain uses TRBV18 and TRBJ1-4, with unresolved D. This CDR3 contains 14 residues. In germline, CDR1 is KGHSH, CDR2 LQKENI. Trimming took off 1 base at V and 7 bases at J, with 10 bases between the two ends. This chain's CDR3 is CASSPLTPPEKLFF. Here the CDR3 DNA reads TGTGCCAGCTCACCACTAACACCCCCTGAAAAACTGTTTTTT.

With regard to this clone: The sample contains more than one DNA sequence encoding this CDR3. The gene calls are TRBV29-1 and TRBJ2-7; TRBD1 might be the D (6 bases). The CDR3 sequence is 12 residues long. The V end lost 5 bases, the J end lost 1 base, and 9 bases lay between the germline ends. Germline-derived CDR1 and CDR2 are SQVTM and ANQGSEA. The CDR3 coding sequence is TGCAGCGTTACCAGGGGATCCTACGAGCAGTACTTC. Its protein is CSVTRGSYEQYF.

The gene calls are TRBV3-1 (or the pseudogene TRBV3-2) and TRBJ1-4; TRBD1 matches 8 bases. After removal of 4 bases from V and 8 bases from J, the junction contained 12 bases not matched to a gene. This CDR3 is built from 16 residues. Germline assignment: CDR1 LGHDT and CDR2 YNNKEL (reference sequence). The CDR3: CASSPRPGQGWEKLFF. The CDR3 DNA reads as TGTGCCAGCAGCCCACGTCCCGGACAGGGATGGGAAAAACTGTTTTTT.

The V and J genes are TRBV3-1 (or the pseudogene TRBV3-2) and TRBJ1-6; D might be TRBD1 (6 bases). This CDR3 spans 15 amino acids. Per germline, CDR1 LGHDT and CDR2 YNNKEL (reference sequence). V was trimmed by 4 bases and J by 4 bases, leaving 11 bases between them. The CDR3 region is CASSRTALYNSPLHF. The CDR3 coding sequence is TGTGCCAGCAGCCGGACAGCCCTTTATAATTCACCCCTCCACTTT.

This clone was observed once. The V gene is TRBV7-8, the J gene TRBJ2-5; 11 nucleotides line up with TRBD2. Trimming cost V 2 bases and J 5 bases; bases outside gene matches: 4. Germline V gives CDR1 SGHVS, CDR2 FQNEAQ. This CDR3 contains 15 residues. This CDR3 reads CASSLSSGGKETQYF. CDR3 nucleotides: TGTGCCAGCAGCTTATCTAGCGGGGGGAAGGAGACCCAGTACTTC.

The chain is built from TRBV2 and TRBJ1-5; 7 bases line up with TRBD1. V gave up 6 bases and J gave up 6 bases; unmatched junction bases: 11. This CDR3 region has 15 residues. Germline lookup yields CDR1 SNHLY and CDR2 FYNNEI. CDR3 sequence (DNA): TGTGCCAGCAGAACACAGGGGACATTGGGTCAGCCCCAGCATTTT. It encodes CASRTQGTLGQPQHF.

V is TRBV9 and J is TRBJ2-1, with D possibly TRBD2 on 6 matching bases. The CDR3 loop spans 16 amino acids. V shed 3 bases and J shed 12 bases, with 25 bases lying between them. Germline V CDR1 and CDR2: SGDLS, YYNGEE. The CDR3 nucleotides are TGTGCCAGCAGCGCCTACACCGGGGTCGTCCCGACTAGGCAGTTCTTC. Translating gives CASSAYTGVVPTRQFF.

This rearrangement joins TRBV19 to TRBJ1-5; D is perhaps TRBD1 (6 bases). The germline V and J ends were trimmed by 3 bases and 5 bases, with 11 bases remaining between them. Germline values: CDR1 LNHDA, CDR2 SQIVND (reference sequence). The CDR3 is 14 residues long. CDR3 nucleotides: TGTGCCAGTAGTATCCGACAGGTCCATCAGCCCCAGCATTTT. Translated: CASSIRQVHQPQHF.

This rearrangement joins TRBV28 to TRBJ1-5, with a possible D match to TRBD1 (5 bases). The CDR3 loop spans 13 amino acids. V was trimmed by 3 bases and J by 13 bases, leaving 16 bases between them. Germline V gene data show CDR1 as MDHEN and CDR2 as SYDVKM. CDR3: CASSFTKTVSQHF. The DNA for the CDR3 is TGTGCCAGCAGTTTTACCAAGACAGTCTCACAGCATTTT. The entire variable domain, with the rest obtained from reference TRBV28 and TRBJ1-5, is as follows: DVKVTQSSRYLVKRTGEKVFLECVQDMDHENMFWYRQDPGLGLRLIYFSYDVKMKEKGDIPEGYSVSREKKERFSLILESASTNQTSMYLCASSFTKTVSQHFGDGTRLSIL.

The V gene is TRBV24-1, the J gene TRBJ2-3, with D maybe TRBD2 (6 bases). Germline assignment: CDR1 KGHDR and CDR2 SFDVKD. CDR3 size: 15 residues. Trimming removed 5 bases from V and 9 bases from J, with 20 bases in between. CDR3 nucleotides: TGTGCCACCAGTGGAGCCGTACCGGGGGAATCCACGCAGTATTTT. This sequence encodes CATSGAVPGESTQYF.

The chain's CDR3 is CASSPPGTGGSYGYTF. CDR3 nucleotides: TGTGCCAGCTCACCACCGGGAACAGGGGGCAGCTATGGCTACACCTTC. The chain uses TRBV18 and TRBJ1-2; 9 nucleotides align to TRBD1. Trimming at V came to 0 bases and at J to 4 bases, leaving 6 bases not matched to a gene. The CDR3 contains 16 residues. CDR1 is KGHSH and CDR2 is LQKENI in the germline V gene.

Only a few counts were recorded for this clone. The CDR3 nucleotides are TGTGCCAGCAGTTCCCCCAGGCAGGGGATGAACATTCAGTACTTC. This encodes CASSSPRQGMNIQYF. The chain is built from TRBV27 and TRBJ2-4, with a possible D match to TRBD1 (6 bases). Germline-derived CDR1 and CDR2 are MNHEY and SMNVEV (reference sequence). The CDR3 contains 15 residues. Deletions cut 4 bases from V and 7 bases from J, with 17 bases between.

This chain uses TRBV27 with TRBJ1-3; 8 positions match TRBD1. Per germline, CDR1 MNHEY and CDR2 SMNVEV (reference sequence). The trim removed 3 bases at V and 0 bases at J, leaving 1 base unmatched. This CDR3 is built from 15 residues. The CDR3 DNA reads TGTGCCAGCAGTTTTGGGACAGGCTCTGGAAACACCATATATTTT. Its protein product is CASSFGTGSGNTIYF.

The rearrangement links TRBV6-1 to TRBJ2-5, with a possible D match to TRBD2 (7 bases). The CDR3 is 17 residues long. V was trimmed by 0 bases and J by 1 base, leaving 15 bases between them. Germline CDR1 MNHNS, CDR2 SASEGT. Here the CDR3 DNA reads TGTGCCAGCAGTGAAGCGTGGCAGGGAGGGGGCCAAGAGACCCAGTACTTC. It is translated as CASSEAWQGGGQETQYF.

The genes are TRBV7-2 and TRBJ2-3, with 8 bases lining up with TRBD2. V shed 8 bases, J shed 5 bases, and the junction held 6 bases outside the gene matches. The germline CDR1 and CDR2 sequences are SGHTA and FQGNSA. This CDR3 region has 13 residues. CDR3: CASSGGLGDTQYF. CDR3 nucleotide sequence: TGTGCCAGCTCGGGGGGGCTGGGAGATACGCAGTATTTT. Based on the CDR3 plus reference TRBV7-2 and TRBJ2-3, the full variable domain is GAGVSQSPSNKVTEKGKDVELRCDPISGHTALYWYRQSLGQGLEFLIYFQGNSAPDKSGLPSDRFSAERTGGSVSTLTIQRTQQEDSAVYLCASSGGLGDTQYFGPGTRLTVL.

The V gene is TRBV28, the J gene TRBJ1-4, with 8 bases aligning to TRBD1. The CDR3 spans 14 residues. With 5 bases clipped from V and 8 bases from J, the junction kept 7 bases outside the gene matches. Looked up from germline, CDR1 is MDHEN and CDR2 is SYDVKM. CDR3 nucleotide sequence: TGTGCCAGCAGTGAGCGACAGGGGAGCGAAAAACTGTTTTTT. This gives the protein CASSERQGSEKLFF.

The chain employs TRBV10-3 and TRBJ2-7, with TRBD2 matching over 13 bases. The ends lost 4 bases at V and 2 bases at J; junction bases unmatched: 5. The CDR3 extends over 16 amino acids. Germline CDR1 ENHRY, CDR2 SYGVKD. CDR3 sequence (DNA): TGTGCCATCAGTGCGTCCGGGACTAGCGGGGCCTACGAGCAGTACTTC. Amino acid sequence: CAISASGTSGAYEQYF.

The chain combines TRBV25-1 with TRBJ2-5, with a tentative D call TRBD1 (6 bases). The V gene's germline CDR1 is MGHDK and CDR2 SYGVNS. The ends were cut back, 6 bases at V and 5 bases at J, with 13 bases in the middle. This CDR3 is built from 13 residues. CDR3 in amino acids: CASRTTGLETQYF. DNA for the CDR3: TGTGCCAGCAGGACTACAGGGCTGGAGACCCAGTACTTC.

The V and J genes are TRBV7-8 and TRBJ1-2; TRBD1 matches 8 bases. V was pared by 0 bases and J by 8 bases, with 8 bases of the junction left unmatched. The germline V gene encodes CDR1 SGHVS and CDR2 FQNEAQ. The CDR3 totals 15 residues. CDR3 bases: TGTGCCAGCAGCTTAGCGCAGGGGGCAGTGGACGGCTACACCTTC. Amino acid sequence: CASSLAQGAVDGYTF.

CDR3 DNA: TGTGCCAGTAGGAGACAGGCCGATAATTCACCCCTCCACTTT. Residues: CASRRQADNSPLHF. This chain uses TRBV19 with TRBJ1-6; D might be TRBD1 (6 bases). V was clipped by 6 bases and J by 5 bases, with 11 bases between them. CDR1 is LNHDA and CDR2 is SQIVND in the germline V gene (reference sequence). This CDR3 has 14 residues.

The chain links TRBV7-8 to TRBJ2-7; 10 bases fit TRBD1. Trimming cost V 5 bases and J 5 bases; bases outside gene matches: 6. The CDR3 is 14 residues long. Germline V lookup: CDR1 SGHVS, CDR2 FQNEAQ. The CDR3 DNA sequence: TGTGCCAGCAGCCCCCGACAGGGGGCTGACGAGCAGTACGTC. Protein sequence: CASSPRQGADEQYV.

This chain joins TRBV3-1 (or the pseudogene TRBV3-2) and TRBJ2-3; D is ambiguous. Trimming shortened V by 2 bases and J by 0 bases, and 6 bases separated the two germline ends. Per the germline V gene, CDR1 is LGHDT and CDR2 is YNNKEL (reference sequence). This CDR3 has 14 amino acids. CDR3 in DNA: TGTGCCAGCAGCCAAAGGAGTAGCACAGATACGCAGTATTTT. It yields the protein CASSQRSSTDTQYF.

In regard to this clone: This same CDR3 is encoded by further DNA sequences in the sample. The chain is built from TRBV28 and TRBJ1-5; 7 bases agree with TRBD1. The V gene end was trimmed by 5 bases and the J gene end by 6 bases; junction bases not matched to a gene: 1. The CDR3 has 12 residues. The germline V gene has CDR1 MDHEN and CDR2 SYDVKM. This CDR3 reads CASSQGVQPQHF. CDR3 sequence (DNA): TGTGCCAGCAGTCAGGGGGTTCAGCCCCAGCATTTT. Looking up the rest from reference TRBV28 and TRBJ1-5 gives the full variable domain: DVKVTQSSRYLVKRTGEKVFLECVQDMDHENMFWYRQDPGLGLRLIYFSYDVKMKEKGDIPEGYSVSREKKERFSLILESASTNQTSMYLCASSQGVQPQHFGDGTRLSIL.

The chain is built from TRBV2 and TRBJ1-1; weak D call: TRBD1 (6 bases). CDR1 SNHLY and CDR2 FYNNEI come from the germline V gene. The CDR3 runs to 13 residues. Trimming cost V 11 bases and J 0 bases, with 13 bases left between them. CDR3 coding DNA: TGTGCCGGGGGGGGCAGTCTGAACACTGAAGCTTTCTTT. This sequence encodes CAGGGSLNTEAFF.

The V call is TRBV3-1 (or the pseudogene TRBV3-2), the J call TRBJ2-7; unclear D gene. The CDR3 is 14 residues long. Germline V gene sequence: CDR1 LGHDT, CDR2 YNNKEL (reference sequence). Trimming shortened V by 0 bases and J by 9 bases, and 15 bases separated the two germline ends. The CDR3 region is CASSQDRGTYMQYF. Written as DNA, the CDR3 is TGTGCCAGCAGCCAAGATCGCGGCACCTACATGCAGTACTTC.

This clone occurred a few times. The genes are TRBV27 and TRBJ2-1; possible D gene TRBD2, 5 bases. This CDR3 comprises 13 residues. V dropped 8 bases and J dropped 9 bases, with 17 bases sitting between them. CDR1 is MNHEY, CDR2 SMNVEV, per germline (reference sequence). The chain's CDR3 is CASGIGPGVEQFF. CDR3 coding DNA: TGTGCCAGCGGCATAGGCCCCGGGGTTGAGCAGTTCTTC.

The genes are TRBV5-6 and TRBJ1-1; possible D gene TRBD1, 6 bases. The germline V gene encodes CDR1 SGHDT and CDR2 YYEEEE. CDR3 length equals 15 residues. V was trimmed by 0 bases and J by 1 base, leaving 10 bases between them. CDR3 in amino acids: CASSLGQGWNTEAFF. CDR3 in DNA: TGTGCCAGCAGCTTGGGTCAGGGGTGGAACACTGAAGCTTTCTTT. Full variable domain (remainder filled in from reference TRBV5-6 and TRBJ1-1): DAGVTQSPTHLIKTRGQQVTLRCSPKSGHDTVSWYQQALGQGPQFIFQYYEEEERQRGNFPDRFSGHQFPNYSSELNVNALLLGDSALYLCASSLGQGWNTEAFFGQGTRLTVV.

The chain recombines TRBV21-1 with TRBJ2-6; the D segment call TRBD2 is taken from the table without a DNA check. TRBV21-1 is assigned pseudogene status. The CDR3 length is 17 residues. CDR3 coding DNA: TGTGCCAGCAGTGGAGGGAAAGGGTACTCTGGGGCCAACGTCCTGACTTTC. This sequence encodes CASSGGKGYSGANVLTF.

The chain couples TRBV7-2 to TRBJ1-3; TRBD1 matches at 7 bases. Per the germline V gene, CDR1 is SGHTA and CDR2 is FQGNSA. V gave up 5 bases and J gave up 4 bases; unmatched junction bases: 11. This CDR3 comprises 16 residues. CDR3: CASSPSRGPGGNTIYF. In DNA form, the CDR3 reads TGTGCCAGCAGCCCGAGTAGGGGGCCGGGGGGAAACACCATATATTTT.

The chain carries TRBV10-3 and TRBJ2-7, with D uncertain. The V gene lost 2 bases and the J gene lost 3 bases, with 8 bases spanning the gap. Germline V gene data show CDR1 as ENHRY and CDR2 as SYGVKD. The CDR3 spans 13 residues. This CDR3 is CAISEAEYYEQYF. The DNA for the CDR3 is TGTGCCATCAGTGAGGCGGAATACTACGAGCAGTACTTC.

CDR3 region: CASSTLRDTEAFF. The CDR3 DNA reads as TGCGCCAGCAGCACCCTACGAGACACTGAAGCTTTCTTT. V is TRBV5-1 and J is TRBJ1-1, with unresolved D. Per germline, CDR1 SGHRS and CDR2 YFSETQ. V was cut by 4 bases and J by 3 bases, with 10 bases left in between. The CDR3 runs to 13 residues.